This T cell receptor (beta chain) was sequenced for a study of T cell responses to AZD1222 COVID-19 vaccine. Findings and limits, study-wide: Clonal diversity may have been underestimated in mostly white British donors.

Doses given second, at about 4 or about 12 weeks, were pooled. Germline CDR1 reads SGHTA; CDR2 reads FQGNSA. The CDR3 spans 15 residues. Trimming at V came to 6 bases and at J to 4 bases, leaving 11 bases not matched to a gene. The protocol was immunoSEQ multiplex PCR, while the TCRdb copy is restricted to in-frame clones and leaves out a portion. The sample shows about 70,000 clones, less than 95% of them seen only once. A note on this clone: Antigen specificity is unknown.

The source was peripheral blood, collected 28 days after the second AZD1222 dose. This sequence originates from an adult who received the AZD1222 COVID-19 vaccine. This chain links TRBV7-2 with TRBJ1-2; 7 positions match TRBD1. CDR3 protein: CASRQDRERGYGYTF. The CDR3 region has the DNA TGTGCCAGCAGACAAGACAGGGAAAGAGGCTATGGCTACACCTTC.